A single T cell receptor (beta chain) is shown here with its context. The antigen remains unidentified. The data derive from a study of early T cells in non-severe SARS-CoV-2 infection. Whole-study context: RNA in bulk from unsorted whole blood was sequenced, and chains were unpaired.

Whole-study results and caveats: Clonotype matching in VDJdb favored anti-spike CD8 responses and did not capture private and CD4 specificities.

Germline CDR1 and CDR2: SGHAT and FQNNGV. Germline trimming cut 8 bases from V and 1 base from J; bases unmatched to any gene: 8. This CDR3 region has 17 residues. As part of library construction, unique molecular identifiers were attached to individual cDNA molecules. TCRdb processed the 5' RACE reads anew with MiXCR; each CDR3 protein has one entry. This table holds about 53,000 distinct CDR3 sequences, around 12% found once. The chain joins TRBV11-2 to TRBJ2-6, with 10 bases matching TRBD1. The sequencing used whole blood, collected at baseline. The sequence derives from an adult who was a healthcare worker with PCR-confirmed SARS-CoV-2 infection or an uninfected control (not recorded which). CDR3 coding DNA: TGTGCCAGCTGTAGACAGGGGGCAGCTTCTGGGGCCAACGTCCTGACTTTC. Its protein is CASCRQGAASGANVLTF.